This T cell receptor beta chain is drawn from a study of T-cell reconstitution after alpha-beta-depleted transplantation in children. Study-level findings and limits: Newly made T cells mostly supplied T-cell counts and diversity one year after transplant. Surviving recipient T cells and thymic progenitors accounted for the high day-60 TCRbeta diversity observed in some patients. Several hundred rapidly expanded clones from non-depleted graft cells reportedly supplied alpha-beta T cells about two months post-transplant.

The CDR3 is 14 residues long. V gave up 5 bases and J gave up 6 bases; unmatched junction bases: 6. Germline lookup yields CDR1 LGHDT and CDR2 YNNKEL (reference sequence). Library preparation (for TCRbeta) was performed with unique molecular identifiers. TCRdb re-called the PCR reads through MiXCR, storing one row per CDR3 protein. Of some 260,000 distinct CDR3 sequences listed, approximately 24% are singletons. On this clonotype itself: Antigen: not known.

The source was PBMCs, mostly from graft donor cells, collected 360 days after TCRalphabeta/CD19-depleted stem cell transplant. The chain combines TRBV3-1 with TRBJ2-7, with 11 bases fitting TRBD1. The origin of this receptor is a female patient aged 2-9 years who had a stem cell transplant for congenital amegakaryocytic thrombocytopenia, so the T cells may come from the graft donor. The CDR3 DNA reads TGTGCCAGCAGCTACCAGGACAGGGGGCGCGAGCAGTACTTC. Translated: CASSYQDRGREQYF.